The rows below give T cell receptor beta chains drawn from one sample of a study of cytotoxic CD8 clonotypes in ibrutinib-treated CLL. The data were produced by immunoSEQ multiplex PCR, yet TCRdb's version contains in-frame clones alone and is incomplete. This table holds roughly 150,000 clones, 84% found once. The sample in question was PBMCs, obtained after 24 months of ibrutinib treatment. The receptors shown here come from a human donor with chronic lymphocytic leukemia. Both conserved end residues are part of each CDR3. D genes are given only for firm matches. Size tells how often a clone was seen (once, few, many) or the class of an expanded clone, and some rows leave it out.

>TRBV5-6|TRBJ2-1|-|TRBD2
TGTGCCAGCAGCTTGGCGGGGGGAATCGAGCAGTTCTTC
CASSLAGGIEQFF
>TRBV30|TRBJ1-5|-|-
TGTGCCTGGGCCCCGGGGGCCAAGATTTATAGCAATCAGCCCCAGCATTTT
CAWAPGAKIYSNQPQHF
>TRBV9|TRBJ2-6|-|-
TGTGCCAGCAGCCCCAACGTAGGGTCTGGGGCCAACGTCCTGACTTTC
CASSPNVGSGANVLTF
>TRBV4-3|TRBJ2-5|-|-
TGCGCCAGCAGCCAAGATTGGCCACGGGATCTCCAAGAGACCCAGTACTTC
CASSQDWPRDLQETQYF
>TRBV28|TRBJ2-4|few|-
TGTGCCAGCAGTCGTAGGGGGATAGCAGACATCTTAGCCAAAAACATTCAGTACTTC
CASSRRGIADILAKNIQYF
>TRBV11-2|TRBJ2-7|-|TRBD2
TGTGCCAGCAGCTTAACTAGCGGGCCTTTCTACGAGCAGTACTTC
CASSLTSGPFYEQYF
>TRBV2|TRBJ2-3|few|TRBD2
TGTGCCAGCAGTTCGCCTAGCGGGGGGAGCACAGATACGCAGTATTTT
CASSSPSGGSTDTQYF
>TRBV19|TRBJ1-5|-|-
TGTGCCAGTAGTATATCCAGACGGGCCGCTTTGGGCAATCAGCCCCAGCATTTT
CASSISRRAALGNQPQHF
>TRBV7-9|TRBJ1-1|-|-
TGTGCCAGCAGCATTAAGCAGGGAAGGAACACTGAAGCTTTCTTT
CASSIKQGRNTEAFF
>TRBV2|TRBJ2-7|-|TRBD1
TGTGCCAGCAACCTAGGGGGCGTCTATAACGAGCAGTACTTC
CASNLGGVYNEQYF